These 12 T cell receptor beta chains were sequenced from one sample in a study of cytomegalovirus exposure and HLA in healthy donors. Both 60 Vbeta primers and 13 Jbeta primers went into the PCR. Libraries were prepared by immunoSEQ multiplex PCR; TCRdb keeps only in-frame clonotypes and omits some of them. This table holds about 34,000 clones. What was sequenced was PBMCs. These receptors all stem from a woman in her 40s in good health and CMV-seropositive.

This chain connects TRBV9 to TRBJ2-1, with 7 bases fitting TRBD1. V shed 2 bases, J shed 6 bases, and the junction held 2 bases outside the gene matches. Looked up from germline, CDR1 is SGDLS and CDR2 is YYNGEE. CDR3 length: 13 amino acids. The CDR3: CASSVTGANEQFF. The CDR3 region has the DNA TGTGCCAGCAGCGTTACAGGGGCCAATGAGCAGTTCTTC. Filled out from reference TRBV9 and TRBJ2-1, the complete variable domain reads DSGVTQTPKHLITATGQRVTLRCSPRSGDLSVYWYQQSLDQGLQFLIQYYNGEERAKGNILERFSAQQFPDLHSELNLSSLELGDSALYFCASSVTGANEQFFGPGTRLTVL.

The CDR3 loop is CASSWTSGSWSDTQYF. In DNA, the CDR3 is TGCGCCAGCAGCTGGACTAGCGGGAGTTGGTCAGATACGCAGTATTTT. The chain employs TRBV5-1 and TRBJ2-3; 13 bases align to TRBD2. This CDR3 is built from 16 residues. With 3 bases clipped from V and 4 bases from J, the junction kept 5 bases outside the gene matches. Germline CDR1 is SGHRS and CDR2 is YFSETQ.

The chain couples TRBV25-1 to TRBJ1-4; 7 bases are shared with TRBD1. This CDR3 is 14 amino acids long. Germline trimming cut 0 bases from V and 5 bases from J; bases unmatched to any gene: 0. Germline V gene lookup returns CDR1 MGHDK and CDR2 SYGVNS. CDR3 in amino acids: CASSEYRGNEKLFF. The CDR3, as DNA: TGTGCCAGCAGTGAATACAGGGGGAATGAAAAACTGTTTTTT.

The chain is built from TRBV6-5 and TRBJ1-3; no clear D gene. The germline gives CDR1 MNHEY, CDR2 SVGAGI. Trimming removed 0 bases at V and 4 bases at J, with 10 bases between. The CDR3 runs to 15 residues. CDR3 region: CASSYSNTAGNTIYF. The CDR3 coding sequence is TGTGCCAGCAGTTACTCGAACACAGCCGGAAACACCATATATTTT.

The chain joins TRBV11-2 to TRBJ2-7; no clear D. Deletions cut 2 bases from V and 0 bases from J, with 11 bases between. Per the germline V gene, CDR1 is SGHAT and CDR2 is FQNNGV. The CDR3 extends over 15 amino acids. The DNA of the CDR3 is TGTGCCAGCAGCTTAACGTCGCGAACCTCCTACGAGCAGTACTTC. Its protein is CASSLTSRTSYEQYF.

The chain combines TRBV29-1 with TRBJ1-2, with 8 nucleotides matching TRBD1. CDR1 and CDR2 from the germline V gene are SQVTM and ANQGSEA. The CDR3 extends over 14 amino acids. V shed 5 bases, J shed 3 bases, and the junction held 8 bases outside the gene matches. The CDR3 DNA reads TGCAGCGTTTTAGGACAGGGAGGCGACTATGGCTACACCTTC. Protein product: CSVLGQGGDYGYTF.

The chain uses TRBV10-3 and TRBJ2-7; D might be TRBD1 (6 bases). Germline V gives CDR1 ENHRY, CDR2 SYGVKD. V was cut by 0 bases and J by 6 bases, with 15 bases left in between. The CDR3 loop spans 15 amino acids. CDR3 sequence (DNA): TGTGCCATCAGTGAGTCCGGAACAGGGTATCTCGAGCAGTACTTC. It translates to CAISESGTGYLEQYF.

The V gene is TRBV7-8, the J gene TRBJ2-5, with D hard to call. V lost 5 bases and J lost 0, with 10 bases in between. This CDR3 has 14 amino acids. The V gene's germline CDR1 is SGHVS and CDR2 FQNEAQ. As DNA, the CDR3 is TGTGCCAGCAGCCAATACAGAGACCAAGAGACCCAGTACTTC. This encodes CASSQYRDQETQYF.

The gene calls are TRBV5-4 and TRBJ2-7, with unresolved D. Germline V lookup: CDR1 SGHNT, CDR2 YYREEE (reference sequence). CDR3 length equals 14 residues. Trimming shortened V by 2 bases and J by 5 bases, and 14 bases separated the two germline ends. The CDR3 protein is CASSLAGQTHEQYF. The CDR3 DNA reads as TGTGCCAGCAGCTTAGCAGGCCAAACCCACGAGCAGTACTTC.

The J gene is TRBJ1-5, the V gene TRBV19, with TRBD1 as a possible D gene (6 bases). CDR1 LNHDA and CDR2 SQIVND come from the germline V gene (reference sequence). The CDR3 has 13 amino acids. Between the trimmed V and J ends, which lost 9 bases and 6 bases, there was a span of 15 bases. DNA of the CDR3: TGTGCCAGCACTGACAGGCGCGGTCAGCCCCAGCATTTT. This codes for CASTDRRGQPQHF. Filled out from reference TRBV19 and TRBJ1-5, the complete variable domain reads DGGITQSPKYLFRKEGQNVTLSCEQNLNHDAMYWYRQDPGQGLRLIYYSQIVNDFQKGDIAEGYSVSREKKESFPLTVTSAQKNPTAFYLCASTDRRGQPQHFGDGTRLSIL.

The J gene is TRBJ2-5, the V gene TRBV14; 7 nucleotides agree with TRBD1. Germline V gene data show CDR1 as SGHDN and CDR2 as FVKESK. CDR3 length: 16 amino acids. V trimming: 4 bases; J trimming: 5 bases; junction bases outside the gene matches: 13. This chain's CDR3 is CASSPTRQGSRETQYF. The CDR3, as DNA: TGTGCCAGCAGCCCCACAAGACAGGGAAGTCGGGAGACCCAGTACTTC.

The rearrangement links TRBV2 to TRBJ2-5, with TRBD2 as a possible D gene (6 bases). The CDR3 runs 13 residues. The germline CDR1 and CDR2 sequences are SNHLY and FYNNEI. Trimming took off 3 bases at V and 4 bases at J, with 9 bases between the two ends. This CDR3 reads CASSEVEGETQYF. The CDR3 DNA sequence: TGTGCCAGCAGTGAGGTGGAGGGAGAGACCCAGTACTTC.